This TCR beta chain was recovered during a study of T-cell reconstitution after alpha-beta-depleted transplantation in children. Unique molecular identifiers were incorporated when the TCRbeta library was constructed. TCRdb passed the PCR reads through MiXCR, listing each CDR3 protein once. This sample has approximately 640,000 distinct CDR3 sequences, with over 15% found just once. With 1 base removed from V and 10 bases from J, the gap between germline ends came to 10 bases. The CDR3 totals 12 residues. The germline V gene has CDR1 LGHNT and CDR2 FRNRAP. The chain recombines TRBV12-5 with TRBJ1-2; the D is unclear. Source: PBMCs from the stem cell graft donor, taken from the stem cell graft. This TCR was recovered from a human donor who donated a stem cell graft to a child with acute myeloid leukemia. The CDR3 sequence: CASGLDPPSYTF. DNA of the CDR3: TGTGCTAGTGGTTTGGACCCCCCCTCCTACACCTTC. The full variable domain, its missing parts supplied by reference TRBV12-5 and TRBJ1-2, is DARVTQTPRHKVTEMGQEVTMRCQPILGHNTVFWYRQTMMQGLELLAYFRNRAPLDDSGMPKDRFSAEMPDATLATLKIQPSEPRDSAVYFCASGLDPPSYTFGSGTRLTVV.